One sample yielded the 12 T cell receptor beta chains listed below, sequenced in a study of T cells in Graves' hyperthyroidism and ophthalmopathy. Amplification of TCR beta CDR3 regions was performed using RNA transcripts as template. RT-PCR in the first round (using the HTBI primer set) targeted the TCR CDR3. TCRdb independently ran MiXCR on the multiplex PCR reads; one entry per CDR3 protein. Among about 46,000 distinct CDR3 sequences listed, around 49% were seen once. The specimen was peripheral blood or thyroid tissue (not recorded which). Receptor source: a woman aged 45 to 65 with Graves' hyperthyroidism.

This clonotype was seen only a few times. Mismatch with germline at one junction end may stem from a read error. The rearrangement joins TRBV4-1 to TRBJ2-2; 14 bases map to TRBD2. Germline V gene lookup returns CDR1 MGHRA and CDR2 YSYEKL. This CDR3 is 18 amino acids long. CDR3 DNA sequence: TGCACCAGCAGCCTGTCGGGACTAGCGGGAGAATCGAGCGGGGAGCTGTTTTTT. Residues: CTSSLSGLAGESSGELFF.

This clonotype is a singleton in its sample. A much larger clone differs from this one at a single base, so this may be a read error. The chain uses TRBV9 and TRBJ2-3; D gene unclear. The CDR3 is 15 amino acids. Germline V gene lookup returns CDR1 SGDLS and CDR2 YYNGEE. The CDR3 DNA reads TGTGCCAACAGCGTATCCTACAAGAAGGTGGATACGCAGTATTTT. Translation gives CANSVSYKKVDTQYF.

Comments on this clonotype: Mismatch with germline at one junction end may stem from a read error. The chain uses TRBV2 and TRBJ2-7, with 8 bases that match TRBD2. The germline V gene encodes CDR1 SNHLY and CDR2 FYNNEI. The CDR3 consists of 14 residues. Here the CDR3 DNA reads TGTGCCAGCAGCCCGGGACTAGGAGCCGACGAGCAGTGCTTC. Its translation is CASSPGLGADEQCF.

This clonotype was seen repeatedly, ten times or more. This chain uses TRBV20-1 with TRBJ1-1, with D tentatively TRBD1 (6 bases). Trimming removed 1 base from V and 3 bases from J, with 12 bases in between. The CDR3 sequence is 14 residues long. The germline gives CDR1 DFQATT, CDR2 SNEGSKA (reference sequence). CDR3 sequence reads: CSARVRGGDTEAFF. CDR3 sequence (DNA): TGCAGTGCTAGAGTAAGGGGGGGGGACACTGAAGCTTTCTTT.

This clonotype has at least ten counts. The rearrangement links TRBV20-1 to TRBJ1-1; 11 bases line up with TRBD1. V was pared by 2 bases and J by 2 bases, with 10 bases of the junction left unmatched. The germline CDR1 and CDR2 sequences are DFQATT and SNEGSKA (reference sequence). The CDR3 consists of 17 residues. CDR3 amino acids: CSARFLWDRGSNTEAFF. CDR3 DNA sequence: TGCAGTGCTAGATTCCTGTGGGACAGGGGGTCTAACACTGAAGCTTTCTTT.

This clonotype was detected many times. The V and J genes are TRBV7-2 and TRBJ2-7; D perhaps matches TRBD1 (6 bases). The germline V gene encodes CDR1 SGHTA and CDR2 FQGNSA. The V gene lost 5 bases and the J gene lost 7 bases, with 21 bases spanning the gap. This CDR3 is built from 15 residues. CDR3 sequence reads: CASSAGQSSRGEQYF. The DNA of the CDR3 is TGTGCCAGCAGCGCCGGACAGTCGTCGCGTGGGGAGCAGTACTTC. The variable domain in full, completed from reference TRBV7-2 and TRBJ2-7, reads GAGVSQSPSNKVTEKGKDVELRCDPISGHTALYWYRQSLGQGLEFLIYFQGNSAPDKSGLPSDRFSAERTGGSVSTLTIQRTQQEDSAVYLCASSAGQSSRGEQYFGPGTRLTVT.

This clonotype was counted many times. A read error may be the cause here, since a much bigger clone is one base away. The V and J genes are TRBV20-1 and TRBJ1-2; D remains ambiguous. This CDR3 has 14 amino acids. Trimming pared 1 base from V and 0 bases from J, leaving 9 bases between. CDR1 DFQATT and CDR2 SNEGSKA come from the germline V gene (reference sequence). As DNA, the CDR3 is TGCAGTGCTAGAGTGGGCGCTTCTAACTATGGCTACACCTTC. This encodes CSARVGASNYGYTF.

The chain uses TRBV29-1 and TRBJ2-7; 8 bases map to TRBD2. The CDR3 loop spans 12 amino acids. CDR1 and CDR2 (germline): SQVTM, ANQGSEA. J gave up 6 bases and V 8 bases, and 9 bases lay outside the gene matches. The DNA for the CDR3 is TGCAGCTTGGCGGGACTAGAGGCCGAGCAGTACTTC. Residues: CSLAGLEAEQYF.

The chain is built from TRBV2 and TRBJ1-5; the D gene is possibly TRBD1 (6 bases). Trimming took off 2 bases at V and 3 bases at J, with 11 bases between the two ends. In germline, CDR1 is SNHLY, CDR2 FYNNEI. This CDR3 has 15 amino acids. The CDR3 sequence is CASSEWGQYNQPQHF. In DNA form, the CDR3 reads TGTGCCAGCAGTGAATGGGGGCAGTACAATCAGCCCCAGCATTTT.

This clonotype showed up just once. The chain links TRBV20-1 to TRBJ1-5, with 7 bases identical to TRBD1. Germline loops: CDR1 DFQATT, CDR2 SNEGSKA (reference sequence). V lost 1 base, J lost 5 bases, and 14 bases stayed unmatched. The CDR3 runs 17 residues. As DNA, the CDR3 is TGCAGTGCTAGAGTTGGTACCTTCCGGGACAGATATCAGCCCCAGCATTTT. Translated: CSARVGTFRDRYQPQHF.

CDR3 bases: TGCAGTGCTATTGCCGGGACTGGCGGGAGCACCTACGAGCAGTACTTC. Protein sequence: CSAIAGTGGSTYEQYF. The chain couples TRBV20-1 to TRBJ2-7; 7 nucleotides line up with TRBD2. The germline V gene has CDR1 DFQATT and CDR2 SNEGSKA (reference sequence). This CDR3 has 16 residues. The ends lost 4 bases at V and 2 bases at J; junction bases unmatched: 14.

The rearrangement links TRBV15 to TRBJ2-7; possible D gene TRBD1, 6 bases. The CDR3 length is 13 residues. Per germline, CDR1 LNHNV and CDR2 YYDKDF (reference sequence). With 2 bases removed from V and 7 bases from J, the gap between germline ends came to 12 bases. The CDR3 here is CATSRFRGDEQYF. CDR3 nucleotides: TGTGCCACCAGCAGATTCAGGGGAGATGAGCAGTACTTC.